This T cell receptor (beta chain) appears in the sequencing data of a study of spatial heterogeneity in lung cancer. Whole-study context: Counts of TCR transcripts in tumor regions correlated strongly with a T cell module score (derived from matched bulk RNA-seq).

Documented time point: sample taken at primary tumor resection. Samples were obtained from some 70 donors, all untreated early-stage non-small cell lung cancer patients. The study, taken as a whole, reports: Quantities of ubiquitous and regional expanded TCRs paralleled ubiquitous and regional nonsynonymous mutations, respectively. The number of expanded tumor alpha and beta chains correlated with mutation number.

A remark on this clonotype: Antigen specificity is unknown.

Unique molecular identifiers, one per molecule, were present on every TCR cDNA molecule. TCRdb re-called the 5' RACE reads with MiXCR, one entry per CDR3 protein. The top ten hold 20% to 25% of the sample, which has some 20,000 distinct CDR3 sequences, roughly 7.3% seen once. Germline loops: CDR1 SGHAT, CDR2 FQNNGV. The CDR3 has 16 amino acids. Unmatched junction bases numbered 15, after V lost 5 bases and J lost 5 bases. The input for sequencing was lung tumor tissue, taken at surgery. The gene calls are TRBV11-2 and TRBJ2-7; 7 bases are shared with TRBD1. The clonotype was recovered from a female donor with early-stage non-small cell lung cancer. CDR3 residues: CASSHRQETGRHEQYF. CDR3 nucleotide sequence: TGTGCCAGCAGCCACCGCCAAGAGACAGGGCGACACGAGCAGTACTTC.